This T cell receptor (beta chain) was profiled in a study of blood T cell repertoires in COVID-19. Whole-study context: Sites across the United States, Italy and Spain contributed samples from acute and convalescent COVID-19. PBMCs, B-cell-depleted T cells, or T cells were the source of the cDNA or gDNA that made up the material.

Germline assignment: CDR1 MNHNY and CDR2 SVGAGI (reference sequence). The CDR3 spans 15 residues. The junction had 12 bases not matched to a gene; V was cut back by 6 bases and J by 5 bases. Original processing methods: Amplification of reference gene primers provided the estimated nucleated cell counts. Profiled with immunoSEQ multiplex PCR; TCRdb holds only in-frame clones, not every one. V and J calls and clone size are given by that table; D and trimming were obtained from the DNA. The sample holds about 160,000 clones, 80% to 90% seen once. Patients of the Seattle cohort, enrolled during active infection, were followed longitudinally.

The sequence came from a woman aged 70-85 years with COVID-19, enrolled during active disease. The sample taken for sequencing was peripheral blood. The chain carries TRBV6-6 and TRBJ2-7, with 8 bases that match TRBD1. CDR3 DNA sequence: TGTGCCAGCAGCTCAACGAGACAGGGGAGAAACGAGCAGTACTTC. Amino acids: CASSSTRQGRNEQYF.